This T cell receptor (beta chain) is drawn from a study of human T cells and chemical hapten exposure. The sample's time point: healthy volunteer bleed at 2 weeks. Unseparated into fractions, whole blood served as the source from which total RNA was extracted. V trimming: 5 bases; J trimming: 2 bases; junction bases outside the gene matches: 6. Per the germline V gene, CDR1 is SGHVS and CDR2 is FQNEAQ. This CDR3 is built from 14 residues. A single record per CDR3 protein comes from TCRdb applying MiXCR to the RACE reads. The repertoire holds roughly 130,000 distinct CDR3 sequences, about 8.2% seen once, with 1.5% to 2% in the top ten.

The chain couples TRBV7-8 to TRBJ2-7, with 7 bases that match TRBD1. Input material: whole blood. The receptor comes from a male donor in good health. Some clones in this sample may be carry-over from other donors' samples. The CDR3 DNA reads TGTGCCAGCAGCCCCGACAGGGAAGCCTACGAGCAGTACTTC. It yields the protein CASSPDREAYEQYF.